This TCR beta chain was observed in a study of cytomegalovirus exposure and HLA in healthy donors. The assay was immunoSEQ multiplex PCR, and TCRdb's table has in-frame clones only and misses some. The table shows 90,000 to 150,000 clones, with about 87% occurring only once. To note about this clone: Its target is unknown.

From the approximately 110-subject validation cohort, which was separate from the approximately 670-subject first cohort, the donors were drawn. General observations from the study: While the bulk of TCR sequences proved rare, some public TCRs turned up in many donors. Researchers reported that a few CMV-associated chains were confirmed in vitro as CMV antigen-specific.

Germline CDR1 is MNHEY and CDR2 is SMNVEV (reference sequence). This CDR3 comprises 16 residues. V lost 2 bases and J lost 4; bases outside the gene matches: 7. Sequencing was performed on PBMCs. The receptor's source is a man younger than 35 in good health and CMV-seronegative. V gene TRBV27 combines with J gene TRBJ2-1; 8 positions agree with TRBD1. The CDR3 DNA reads TGTGCCAGCAGTTTACGGGCAGGGGGCTCTTACAATGAGCAGTTCTTC. This gives the protein CASSLRAGGSYNEQFF.